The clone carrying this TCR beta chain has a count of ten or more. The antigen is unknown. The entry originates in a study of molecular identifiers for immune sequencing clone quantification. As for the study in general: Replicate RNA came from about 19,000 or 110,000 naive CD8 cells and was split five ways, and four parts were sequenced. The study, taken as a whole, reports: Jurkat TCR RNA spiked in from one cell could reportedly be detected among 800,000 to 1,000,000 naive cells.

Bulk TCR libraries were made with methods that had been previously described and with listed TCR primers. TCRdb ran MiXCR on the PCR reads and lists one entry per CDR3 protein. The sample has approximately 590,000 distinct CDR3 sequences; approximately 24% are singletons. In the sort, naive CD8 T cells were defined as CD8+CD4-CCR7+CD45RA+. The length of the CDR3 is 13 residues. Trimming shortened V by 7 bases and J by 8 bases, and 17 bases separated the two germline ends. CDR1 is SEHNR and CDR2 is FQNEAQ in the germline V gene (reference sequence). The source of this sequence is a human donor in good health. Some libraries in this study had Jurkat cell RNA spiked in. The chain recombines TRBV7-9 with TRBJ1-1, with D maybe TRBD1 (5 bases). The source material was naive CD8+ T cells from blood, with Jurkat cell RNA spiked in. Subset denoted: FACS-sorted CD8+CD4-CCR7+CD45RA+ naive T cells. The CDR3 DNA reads TGTGCCAGCACTAACCCGGGGCAGGCCGAAGCTTTCTTT. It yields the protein CASTNPGQAEAFF.